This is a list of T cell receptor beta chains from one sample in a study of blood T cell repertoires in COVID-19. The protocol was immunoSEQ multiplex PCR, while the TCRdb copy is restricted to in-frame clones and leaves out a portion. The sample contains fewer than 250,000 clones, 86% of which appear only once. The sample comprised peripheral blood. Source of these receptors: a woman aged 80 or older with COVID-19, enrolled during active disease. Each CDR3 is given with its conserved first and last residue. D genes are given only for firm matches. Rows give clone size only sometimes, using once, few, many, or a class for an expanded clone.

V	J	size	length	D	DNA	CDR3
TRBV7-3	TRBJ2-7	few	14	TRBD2	TGTGCCAGCAGCTTAAGCGGGGGAGAATACGAGCAGTACTTC	CASSLSGGEYEQYF
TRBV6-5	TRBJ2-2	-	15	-	TGTGCCAGCAGTAAATACCGGAGGGAGACCGGGGAGCTGTTTTTT	CASSKYRRETGELFF
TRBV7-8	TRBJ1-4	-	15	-	TGTGCCAGCAGCTTAGCCGGGAGTAGTGGTGAAAAACTGTTTTTT	CASSLAGSSGEKLFF
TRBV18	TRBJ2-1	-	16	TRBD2	TGTGCCAGCTCACCACAAATGGGACTAGCGGACAATGAGCAGTTCTTC	CASSPQMGLADNEQFF
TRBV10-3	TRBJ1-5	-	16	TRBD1	TGTGCCATCGGGGCCTCCACAGGGGGCCGGGAGGAGCCCCAGCATTTT	CAIGASTGGREEPQHF
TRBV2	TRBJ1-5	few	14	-	TGTGCCAGCAGTGTTGTACAGGGCAATCAGCCCCAGCATTTT	CASSVVQGNQPQHF
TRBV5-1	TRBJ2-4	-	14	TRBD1	TGCGCCAGCAGCTCCAGACAGGGGGCGGACATTCAGTACTTC	CASSSRQGADIQYF
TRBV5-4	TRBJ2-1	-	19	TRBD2	TGTGCCAGCAGCCCCGGGACTAGCGGGGGGGGGAGCTCCTACAATGAGCAGTTCTTC	CASSPGTSGGGSSYNEQFF
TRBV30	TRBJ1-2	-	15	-	TGTGCCTGGAGTATCCTTGCTGGGCTTAACTATGGCTACACCTTC	CAWSILAGLNYGYTF
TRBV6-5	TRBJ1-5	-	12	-	TGTGCCAGCAGTTATGAGGGTCAGCCCCAGCATTTT	CASSYEGQPQHF
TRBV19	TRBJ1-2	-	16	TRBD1	TGTGCCAGTAGTACCCCCGGGACAGCGATCTCATATGGCTACACCTTC	CASSTPGTAISYGYTF
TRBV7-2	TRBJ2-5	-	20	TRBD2	TGTGCCAGCAGCTTAGCCTATGGGTCCCCTCTAGCGGGGGGGCAGGAGACCCAGTACTTC	CASSLAYGSPLAGGQETQYF
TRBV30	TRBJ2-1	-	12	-	TGTGCCTGGGGTCCTTCCTACAATGAGCAGTTCTTC	CAWGPSYNEQFF
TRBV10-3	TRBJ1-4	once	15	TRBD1	TGTGCCATCAGGGGTGGACAGGGCTCTAATGAAAAACTGTTTTTT	CAIRGGQGSNEKLFF
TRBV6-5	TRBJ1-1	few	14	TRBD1	TGTGCCAGCAGTTATCGTACAGGGGCCCGTGAAGCTTTCTTT	CASSYRTGAREAFF
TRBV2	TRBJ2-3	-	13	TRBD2	TGTGCCATCTCACTAGCGGGGTCAGATACGCAGTATTTT	CAISLAGSDTQYF
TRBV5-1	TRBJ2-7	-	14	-	TGCGCCAGCAGCGCGACAGGCGGCTCCTACGAGCAGTACTTC	CASSATGGSYEQYF
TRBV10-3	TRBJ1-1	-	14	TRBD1	TGTGCCATCAGCACCACAGGGGGGAACACTGAAGCTTTCTTT	CAISTTGGNTEAFF
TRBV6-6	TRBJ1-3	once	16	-	TGTGCCAGCAGCCTGGGCACGGGATCCTCTGGAAACACCATATATTTT	CASSLGTGSSGNTIYF
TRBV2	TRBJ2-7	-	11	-	TGTGCCAGCACTGATCTGTATGAGCAGTACTTC	CASTDLYEQYF
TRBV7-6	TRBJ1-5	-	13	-	TGTGCCAGCAGCTTAGCGGGGGGGCGGCCCCAGCATTTT	CASSLAGGRPQHF
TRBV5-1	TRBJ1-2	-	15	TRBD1	TGCGCCAGCAGCTCCGGACAGGTGTCTGCTCCGGGCTACACCTTC	CASSSGQVSAPGYTF
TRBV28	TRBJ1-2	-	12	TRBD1	TGTGCCAGCAGAGGAGGGGGCAGTGGCTACACCTTC	CASRGGGSGYTF